This paragraph covers one T cell receptor (beta chain) sequence. This entry is derived from a study of blood T cell repertoires in COVID-19. Background on the study: The United States, Italy and Spain were the sources of the acute and convalescent COVID-19 samples. T cells, B-cell-depleted T cells, or PBMCs supplied cDNA or gDNA.

Profiling relied on immunoSEQ multiplex PCR, and the TCRdb table lists in-frame clones only, not all of them. The data show 100,000 to 120,000 clones, 76% seen once. From germline, CDR1 is KGHDR and CDR2 SFDVKD. The CDR3 is 12 amino acids. Trimming took 3 bases from V and 5 from J, leaving 4 bases between them. The sample comprised peripheral blood. The TCR comes from a woman older than 75 with acute or convalescent COVID-19. The gene calls are TRBV24-1 and TRBJ1-5; the D is unclear. The CDR3 sequence is CATSDGDQPQHF. In DNA form, the CDR3 reads TGTGCCACCAGTGATGGAGATCAGCCCCAGCATTTT.